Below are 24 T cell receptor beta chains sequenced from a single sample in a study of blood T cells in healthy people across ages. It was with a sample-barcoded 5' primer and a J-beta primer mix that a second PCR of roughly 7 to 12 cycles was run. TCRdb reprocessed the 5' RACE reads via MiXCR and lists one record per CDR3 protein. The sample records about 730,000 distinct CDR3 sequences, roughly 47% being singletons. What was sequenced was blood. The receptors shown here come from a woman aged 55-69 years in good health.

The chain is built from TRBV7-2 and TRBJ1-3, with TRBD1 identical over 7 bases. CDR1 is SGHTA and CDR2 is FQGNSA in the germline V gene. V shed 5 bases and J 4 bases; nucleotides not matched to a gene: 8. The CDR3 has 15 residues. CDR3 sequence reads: CASSRQGISGNTIYF. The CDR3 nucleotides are TGTGCCAGCAGCCGACAGGGTATCTCAGGAAACACCATATATTTT.

CDR3 amino acids: CASIKKISSGEVYEQYF. DNA of the CDR3: TGTGCCAGCATCAAAAAGATATCATCCGGAGAAGTTTACGAGCAGTACTTC. The chain uses TRBV6-1 and TRBJ2-7; D remains ambiguous. The V and J ends lost 7 bases and 4 bases respectively, with 26 bases between them. CDR3 length: 17 amino acids. Looked up from germline, CDR1 is MNHNS and CDR2 is SASEGT.

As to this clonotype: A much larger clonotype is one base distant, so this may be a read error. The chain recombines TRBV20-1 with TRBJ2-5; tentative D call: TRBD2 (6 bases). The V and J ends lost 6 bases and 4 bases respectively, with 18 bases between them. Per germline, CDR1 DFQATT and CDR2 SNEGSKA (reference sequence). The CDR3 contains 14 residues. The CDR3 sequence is CSADARRGGETQYF. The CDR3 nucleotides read TGCAGTGCCGACGCCCGGCGGGGAGGAGAGACCCAGTACTTC.

CDR3 loop: CASSWGNYGYTF. CDR3 nucleotides: TGTGCCAGCAGTTGGGGGAACTATGGCTACACCTTC. V gene TRBV25-1 combines with J gene TRBJ1-2, with D maybe TRBD1 (5 bases). Germline V gene data show CDR1 as MGHDK and CDR2 as SYGVNS. V was shortened by 5 bases and J by 2 bases, with 6 bases between the two germline ends. CDR3 length equals 12 residues.

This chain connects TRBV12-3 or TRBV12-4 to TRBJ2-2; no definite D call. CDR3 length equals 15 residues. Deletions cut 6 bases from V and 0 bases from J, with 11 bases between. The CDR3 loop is CASSLHSANTGELFF. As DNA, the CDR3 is TGTGCCAGCAGCTTACATTCCGCGAACACCGGGGAGCTGTTTTTT.

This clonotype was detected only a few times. CDR3 residues: CATSQGRWVDGELFF. The CDR3 nucleotides read TGTGCCACCTCACAGGGGCGCTGGGTTGACGGGGAGCTGTTTTTT. The V and J genes are TRBV7-6 and TRBJ2-2, with 7 bases that match TRBD1. The germline CDR1 and CDR2 sequences are SGHVS and FNYEAQ. The V and J ends lost 10 bases and 7 bases, in that order; junction bases with no gene match: 15. The CDR3 contains 15 residues.

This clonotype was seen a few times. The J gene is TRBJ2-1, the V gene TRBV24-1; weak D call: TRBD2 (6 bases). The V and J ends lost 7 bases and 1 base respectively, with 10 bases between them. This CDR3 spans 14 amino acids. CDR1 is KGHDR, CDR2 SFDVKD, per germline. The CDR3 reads CATRGGVSYNEQFF. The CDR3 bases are TGTGCCACCAGGGGCGGGGTTTCCTACAATGAGCAGTTCTTC.

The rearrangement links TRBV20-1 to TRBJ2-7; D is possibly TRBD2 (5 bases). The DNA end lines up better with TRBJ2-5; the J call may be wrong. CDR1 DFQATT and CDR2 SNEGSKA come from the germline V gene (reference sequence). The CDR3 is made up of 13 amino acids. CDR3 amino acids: CSASLGDRGTQYF. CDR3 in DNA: TGCAGTGCTAGCCTGGGCGACCGGGGGACCCAGTACTTC.

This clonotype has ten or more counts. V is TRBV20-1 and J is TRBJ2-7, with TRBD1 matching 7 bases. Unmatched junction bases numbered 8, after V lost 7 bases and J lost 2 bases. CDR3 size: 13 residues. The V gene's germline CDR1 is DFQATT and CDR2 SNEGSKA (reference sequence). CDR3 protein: CSVPGQVPYEQYF. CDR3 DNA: TGCAGTGTCCCAGGACAGGTTCCCTACGAGCAGTACTTC.

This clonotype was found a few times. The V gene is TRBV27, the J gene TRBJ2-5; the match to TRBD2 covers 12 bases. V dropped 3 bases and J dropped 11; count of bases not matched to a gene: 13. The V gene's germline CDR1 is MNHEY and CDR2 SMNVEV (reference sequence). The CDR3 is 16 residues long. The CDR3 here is CASSFMGLAGYNEQYF. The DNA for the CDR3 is TGTGCCAGCAGTTTTATGGGACTAGCGGGCTACAATGAGCAGTACTTC.

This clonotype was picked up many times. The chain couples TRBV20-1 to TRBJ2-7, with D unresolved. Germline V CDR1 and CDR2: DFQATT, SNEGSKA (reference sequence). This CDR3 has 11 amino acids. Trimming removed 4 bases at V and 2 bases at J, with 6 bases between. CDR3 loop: CSAMGPYEQYF. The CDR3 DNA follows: TGCAGTGCTATGGGCCCCTACGAGCAGTACTTC.

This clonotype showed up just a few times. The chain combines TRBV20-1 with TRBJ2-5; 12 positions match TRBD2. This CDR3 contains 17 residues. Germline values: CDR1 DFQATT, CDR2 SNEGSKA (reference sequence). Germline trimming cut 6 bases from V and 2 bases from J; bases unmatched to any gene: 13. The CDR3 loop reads CSAHRPGLAGLQETQYF. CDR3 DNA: TGCAGTGCCCATCGTCCGGGACTAGCGGGCCTACAAGAGACCCAGTACTTC.

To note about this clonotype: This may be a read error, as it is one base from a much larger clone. The CDR3 region has the DNA TGTGCCAGCAGTTTGGGAAAGGGGAGGATCAATGAGCAGTTCTTC. Its translation: CASSLGKGRINEQFF. The J gene is TRBJ2-1, the V gene TRBV12-3 or TRBV12-4, with D tentatively TRBD2 (6 bases). The ends were cut back, 3 bases at V and 6 bases at J, with 15 bases in the middle. The CDR3 runs 15 residues.

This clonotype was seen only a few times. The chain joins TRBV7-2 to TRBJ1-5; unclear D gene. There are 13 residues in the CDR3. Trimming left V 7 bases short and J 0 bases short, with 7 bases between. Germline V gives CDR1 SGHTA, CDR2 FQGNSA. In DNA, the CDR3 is TGTGCCAGCACCGTTGATAGCAATCAGCCCCAGCATTTT. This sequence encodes CASTVDSNQPQHF.

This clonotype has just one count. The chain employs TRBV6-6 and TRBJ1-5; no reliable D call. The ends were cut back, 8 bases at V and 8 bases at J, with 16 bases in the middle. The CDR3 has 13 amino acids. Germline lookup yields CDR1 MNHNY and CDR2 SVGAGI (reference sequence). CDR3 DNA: TGTGCCAGCCGGTTACCCACCTTGGAGCCCCAGCATTTT. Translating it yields CASRLPTLEPQHF.

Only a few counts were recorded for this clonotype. CDR3 sequence: CASSHRTGGYEQYF. CDR3 coding DNA: TGTGCCAGCAGCCATCGGACAGGGGGTTACGAGCAGTACTTC. The V call is TRBV7-9, the J call TRBJ2-5, with 10 bases aligning to TRBD1. TRBJ2-7 matches the DNA end more closely, so the J call is doubtful. CDR1 and CDR2 from the germline V gene are SEHNR and FQNEAQ (reference sequence). The CDR3 consists of 14 residues.

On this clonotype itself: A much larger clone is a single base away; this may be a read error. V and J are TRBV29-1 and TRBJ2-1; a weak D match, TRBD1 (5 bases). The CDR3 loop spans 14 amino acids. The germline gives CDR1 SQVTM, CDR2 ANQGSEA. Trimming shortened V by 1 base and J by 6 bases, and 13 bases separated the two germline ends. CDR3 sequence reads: CSVEAVDKCNEQFF. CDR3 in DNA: TGCAGCGTTGAAGCGGTGGACAAGTGCAATGAGCAGTTCTTC.

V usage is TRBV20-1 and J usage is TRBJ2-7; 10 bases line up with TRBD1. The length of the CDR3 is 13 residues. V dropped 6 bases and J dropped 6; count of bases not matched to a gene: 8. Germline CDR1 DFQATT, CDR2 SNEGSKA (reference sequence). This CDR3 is CSATDRGRAEQYF. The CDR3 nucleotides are TGCAGTGCCACAGACAGGGGGCGAGCCGAGCAGTACTTC.

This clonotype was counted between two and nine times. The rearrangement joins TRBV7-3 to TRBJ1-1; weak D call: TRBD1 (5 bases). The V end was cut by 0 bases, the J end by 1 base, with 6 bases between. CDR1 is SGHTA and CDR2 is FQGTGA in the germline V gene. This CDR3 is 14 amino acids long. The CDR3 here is CASSLTDRNTEAFF. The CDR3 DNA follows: TGTGCCAGCAGCTTAACAGACAGGAACACTGAAGCTTTCTTT.

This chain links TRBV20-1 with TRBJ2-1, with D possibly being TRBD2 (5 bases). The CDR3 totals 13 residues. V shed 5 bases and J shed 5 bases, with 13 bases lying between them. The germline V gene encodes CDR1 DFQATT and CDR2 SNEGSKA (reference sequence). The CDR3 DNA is TGCAGTGCTGCTGAGGGAACTAACAATGAGCAGTTCTTC. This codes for CSAAEGTNNEQFF.

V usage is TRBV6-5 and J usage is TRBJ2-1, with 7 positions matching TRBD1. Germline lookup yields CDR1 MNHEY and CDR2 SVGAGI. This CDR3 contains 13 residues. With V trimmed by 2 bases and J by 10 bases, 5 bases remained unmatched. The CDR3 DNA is TGTGCCAGCAGTTACGGGACAGCCTACGAGCAGTTCTTC. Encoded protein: CASSYGTAYEQFF.

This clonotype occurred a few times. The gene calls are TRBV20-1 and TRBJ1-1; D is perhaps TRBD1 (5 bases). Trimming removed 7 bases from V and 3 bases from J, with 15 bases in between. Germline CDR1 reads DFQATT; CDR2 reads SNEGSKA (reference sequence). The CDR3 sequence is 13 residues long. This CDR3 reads CSGAGLSYTEAFF. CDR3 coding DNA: TGCAGTGGGGCAGGGCTGTCGTACACTGAAGCTTTCTTT.

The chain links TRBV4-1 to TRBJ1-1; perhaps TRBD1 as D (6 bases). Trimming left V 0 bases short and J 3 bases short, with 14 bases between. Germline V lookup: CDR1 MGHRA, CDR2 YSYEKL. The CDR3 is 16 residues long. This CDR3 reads CASSQDELGGYTEAFF. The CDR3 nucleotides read TGCGCCAGCAGCCAAGATGAATTGGGGGGCTACACTGAAGCTTTCTTT.

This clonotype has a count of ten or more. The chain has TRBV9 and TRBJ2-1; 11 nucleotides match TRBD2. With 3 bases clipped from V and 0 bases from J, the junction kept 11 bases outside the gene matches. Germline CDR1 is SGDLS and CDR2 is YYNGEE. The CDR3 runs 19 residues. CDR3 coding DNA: TGTGCCAGCAGCGAGGCCGGGACTAGCGGAGCCCCCTCCTACAATGAGCAGTTCTTC. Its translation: CASSEAGTSGAPSYNEQFF.